This T cell receptor (beta chain) was retrieved from a study of Ad26.COV2.S vaccination and SARS-CoV-2 variants. Across the whole study: Enrollment placed the donor in the COV1001 Ad26.COV2.S trial arm.

This clone has a handful of counts. Sequencing used immunoSEQ multiplex PCR; TCRdb keeps in-frame clones, though not all of them. The sample lists hundreds of thousands of clones; around 89% were seen once. CDR3 size: 11 residues. The V end lost 6 bases, the J end lost 4 bases, and 7 bases lay between the germline ends. Germline V CDR1 and CDR2: LGHDT, YNNKEL (reference sequence). The treatment denotes: over 15 received Ad26.COV2.S at low or high dose, single or two shots; a few received placebo; per-sample allocation not given. Day 63 following the first vaccine or placebo injection was when the samples were taken.

This TCR was sampled from a person between 18 and 65 years old who received the Ad26.COV2.S COVID-19 vaccine or a placebo. The chain has TRBV3-1 (or the pseudogene TRBV3-2) and TRBJ2-7; a weak D match, TRBD1 (5 bases). Sequencing was performed on peripheral blood, taken in a trial of Ad26.COV2.S vaccine versus placebo. CDR3 amino acids: CASSSGYEQYF. CDR3 in DNA: TGTGCCAGCAGTTCAGGGTACGAGCAGTACTTC.